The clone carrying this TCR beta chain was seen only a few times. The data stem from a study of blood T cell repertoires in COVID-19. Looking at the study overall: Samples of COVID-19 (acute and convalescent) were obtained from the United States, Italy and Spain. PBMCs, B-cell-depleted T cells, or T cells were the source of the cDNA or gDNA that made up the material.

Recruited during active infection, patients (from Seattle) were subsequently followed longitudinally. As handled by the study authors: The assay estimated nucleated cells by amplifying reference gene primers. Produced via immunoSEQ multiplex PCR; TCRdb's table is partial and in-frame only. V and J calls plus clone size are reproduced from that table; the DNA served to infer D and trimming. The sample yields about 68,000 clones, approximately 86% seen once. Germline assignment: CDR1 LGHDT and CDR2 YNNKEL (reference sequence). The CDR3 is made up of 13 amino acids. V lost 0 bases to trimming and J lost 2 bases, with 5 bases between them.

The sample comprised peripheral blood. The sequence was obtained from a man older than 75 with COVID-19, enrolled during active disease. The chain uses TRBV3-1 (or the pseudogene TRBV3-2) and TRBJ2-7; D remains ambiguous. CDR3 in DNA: TGTGCCAGCAGCCAAGATGCGACCTACGAGCAGTACTTC. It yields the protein CASSQDATYEQYF.